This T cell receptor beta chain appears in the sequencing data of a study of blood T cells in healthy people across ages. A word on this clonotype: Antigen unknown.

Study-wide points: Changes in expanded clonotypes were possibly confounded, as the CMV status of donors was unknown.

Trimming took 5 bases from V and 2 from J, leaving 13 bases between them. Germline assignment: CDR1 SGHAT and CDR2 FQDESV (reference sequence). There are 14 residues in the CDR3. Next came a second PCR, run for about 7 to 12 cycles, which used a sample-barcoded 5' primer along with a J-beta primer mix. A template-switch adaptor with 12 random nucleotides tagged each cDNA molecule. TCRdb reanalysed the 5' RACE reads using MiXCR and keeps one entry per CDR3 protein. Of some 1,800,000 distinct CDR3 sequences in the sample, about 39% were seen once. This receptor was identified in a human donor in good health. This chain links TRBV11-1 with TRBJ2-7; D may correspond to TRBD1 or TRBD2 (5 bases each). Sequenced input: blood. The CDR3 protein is CASSRDPGPYEQYF. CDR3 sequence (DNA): TGTGCCAGCAGCCGCGATCCGGGACCCTACGAGCAGTACTTC.